The 26 T cell receptor beta chains in this list originate from one sample, sequenced in a study of identical twins. TCRdb ran MiXCR on the 5' RACE reads and lists one entry per CDR3 protein. The sample includes 420,000 or so distinct CDR3 sequences, about 18% of them seen just once. Sequencing used naive T cells sorted from blood. Source of these receptors: a man aged 45 to 65 in good health.

The CDR3 loop reads CASRPGQGVNYGYTF. The CDR3 region has the DNA TGTGCCAGCAGACCGGGACAGGGGGTTAACTATGGCTACACCTTC. The chain carries TRBV6-2 or TRBV6-3 and TRBJ1-2; 11 nucleotides line up with TRBD1. The trim removed 6 bases at V and 1 base at J, leaving 4 bases unmatched. The CDR3 sequence is 15 residues long. CDR1 MNHEY and CDR2 SVGEGT come from the germline V gene.

The chain couples TRBV6-1 to TRBJ1-2; D possibly corresponds to TRBD1 (5 bases). Germline V gene sequence: CDR1 MNHNS, CDR2 SASEGT. Trimming cost V 0 bases and J 8 bases, with 10 bases left between them. The CDR3 extends over 13 amino acids. The CDR3 loop reads CASSEAGTRGYTF. CDR3 coding DNA: TGTGCCAGCAGTGAAGCGGGGACGAGGGGCTACACCTTC.

About this clonotype itself: The junction departs from germline at one end; a sequencing error may be responsible. The rearrangement joins TRBV24-1 to TRBJ2-7; 10 positions match TRBD2. The CDR3 covers 15 residues. The germline V gene encodes CDR1 KGHDR and CDR2 SFDVKD. The CDR3 spells CTTSPRTSGTYEQYF. The CDR3 region has the DNA TGTACCACCAGTCCCAGGACTAGCGGCACCTACGAGCAGTACTTC.

This clonotype occurred many times. The V call is TRBV9, the J call TRBJ2-7; 7 bases are a match to TRBD2. Trimming took 1 base from V and 2 from J; bases not matched to a gene: 3. The CDR3 consists of 14 residues. Germline V gene lookup returns CDR1 SGDLS and CDR2 YYNGEE. The CDR3 is CASSVSSGAYEQYF. CDR3 nucleotides: TGTGCCAGCAGCGTATCCAGCGGGGCCTACGAGCAGTACTTC.

This clonotype was counted between two and nine times. V is TRBV12-3 or TRBV12-4 and J is TRBJ1-2; a weak D match, TRBD1 (6 bases). There are 13 residues in the CDR3. Trimming took off 5 bases at V and 4 bases at J, with 11 bases between the two ends. DNA for the CDR3: TGTGCCAGCAGTGTGGGACACTCCTATGGCTACACCTTC. Translation gives CASSVGHSYGYTF.

CDR3 loop: CASSQRHLSNQPQHF. As DNA, the CDR3 is TGCGCCAGCAGCCAAAGGCACTTGAGCAATCAGCCCCAGCATTTT. This rearrangement joins TRBV4-3 to TRBJ1-5, with D uncertain. CDR1 LGHNA and CDR2 YSLEER come from the germline V gene. This CDR3 is 15 amino acids long. Between the trimmed V and J ends, which lost 2 bases and 1 base, there was a span of 9 bases.

This sequence joins TRBV5-1 and TRBJ2-7; maybe TRBD1 (6 bases). In germline, CDR1 is SGHRS, CDR2 YFSETQ. The CDR3 covers 14 residues. The ends were cut back, 3 bases at V and 5 bases at J, with 15 bases in the middle. The CDR3, as DNA: TGCGCCAGCAGCTCCCCCAGGGGAGACAACGAGCAGTACTTC. Protein product: CASSSPRGDNEQYF.

The chain links TRBV30 to TRBJ1-1, with D perhaps TRBD1 (5 bases). The CDR3 loop spans 14 amino acids. Trimming shortened V by 8 bases and J by 0 bases, and 16 bases separated the two germline ends. In germline, CDR1 is GTSNPN, CDR2 SVGIG (reference sequence). The CDR3 region has the DNA TGTGCCGTGGCGGGGCCGGAGATGAACACTGAAGCTTTCTTT. Translating it yields CAVAGPEMNTEAFF.

In this sample, this clonotype turned up a few times. This sequence joins TRBV20-1 and TRBJ2-3; TRBD2 is a possible D gene (5 bases). V lost 2 bases and J 5 bases, leaving 8 bases between the germline ends. Germline V lookup: CDR1 DFQATT, CDR2 SNEGSKA (reference sequence). The CDR3 totals 12 residues. In nucleotides, the CDR3 is TGCAGTGCTAGACGAGGGAAAGATACGCAGTATTTT. This sequence encodes CSARRGKDTQYF.

The CDR3 loop reads CASSLELAGEYFGEQFF. The CDR3 nucleotides read TGTGCCAGCAGCTTGGAGCTAGCGGGAGAGTATTTCGGTGAGCAGTTCTTC. The rearrangement uses TRBV5-5 and TRBJ2-1, with TRBD2 identical over 10 bases. V was pared by 0 bases and J by 9 bases, with 12 bases of the junction left unmatched. Germline V lookup: CDR1 SGHKS, CDR2 YYEKEE (reference sequence). The CDR3 extends over 17 amino acids.

This clonotype has more than one count but fewer than ten. V is TRBV28 and J is TRBJ2-1; possible D gene TRBD1, 6 bases. Germline V lookup: CDR1 MDHEN, CDR2 SYDVKM. Between the trimmed V and J ends, which lost 3 bases and 7 bases, there was a span of 13 bases. The CDR3 extends over 14 amino acids. DNA of the CDR3: TGTGCCAGCAGTTTGCTACAGGGTTGGAATGAGCAGTTCTTC. It specifies CASSLLQGWNEQFF.

This chain joins TRBV6-5 and TRBJ2-2, with unresolved D. Germline assignment: CDR1 MNHEY and CDR2 SVGAGI. The CDR3 is 16 amino acids. The ends were cut back, 0 bases at V and 1 base at J, with 9 bases in the middle. This CDR3 is CASSYSASWNTGELFF. The CDR3, as DNA: TGTGCCAGCAGTTACTCGGCGTCATGGAACACCGGGGAGCTGTTTTTT.

This clonotype appeared a few times. The chain has TRBV7-8 and TRBJ2-1; D call uncertain. There are 15 residues in the CDR3. V was cut by 1 base and J by 4 bases, with 11 bases left in between. Looked up from germline, CDR1 is SGHVS and CDR2 is FQNEAQ. Written as DNA, the CDR3 is TGTGCCAGCAGCTTAGATAGCTTTCGGTACAATGAGCAGTTCTTC. The encoded protein is CASSLDSFRYNEQFF.

This clonotype was detected many times. The CDR3 reads CASSLRIDNEQFF. The CDR3 DNA follows: TGTGCCAGCAGCCTAAGGATAGACAATGAGCAGTTCTTC. The rearrangement links TRBV4-2 to TRBJ2-1; no definite D call. Trimming removed 4 bases at V and 5 bases at J, with 9 bases between. The V gene's germline CDR1 is LGHNA and CDR2 YNFKEQ. This CDR3 has 13 amino acids.

The J gene is TRBJ2-6, the V gene TRBV10-3, with unresolved D. The length of the CDR3 is 13 residues. Trimming removed 11 bases at V and 1 base at J, with 9 bases between. Germline CDR1 is ENHRY and CDR2 is SYGVKD. The CDR3 spells CAAQGSGANVLTF. CDR3 coding DNA: TGTGCCGCCCAAGGGTCTGGGGCCAACGTCCTGACTTTC.

This clonotype was seen ten or more times. The chain has TRBV13 and TRBJ2-7; D possibly matches TRBD1 or TRBD2 (7 bases each). Deletions cut 5 bases from V and 4 bases from J, with 15 bases between. Per germline, CDR1 PRHDT and CDR2 FYEKMQ (reference sequence). CDR3 length equals 14 residues. The CDR3 protein is CASSPYQGGYEQYF. The DNA of the CDR3 is TGTGCCAGCAGCCCCTACCAGGGGGGGTACGAGCAGTACTTC.

This clonotype has a handful of counts. This chain links TRBV20-1 with TRBJ1-1; 7 bases are a match to TRBD1. Germline CDR1 and CDR2: DFQATT and SNEGSKA (reference sequence). The CDR3 covers 13 residues. The V and J ends lost 7 bases and 0 bases, in that order; junction bases with no gene match: 5. CDR3 DNA sequence: TGCAGTGGGGACAGCGACCTGAACACTGAAGCTTTCTTT. Its translation is CSGDSDLNTEAFF.

V is TRBV7-2 and J is TRBJ2-2, with a possible D match to TRBD1 (6 bases). With 6 bases removed from V and 7 bases from J, the gap between germline ends came to 12 bases. The CDR3 sequence is 13 residues long. Germline V gene sequence: CDR1 SGHTA, CDR2 FQGNSA. The CDR3 spells CASRQGSGGELFF. CDR3 in DNA: TGTGCCAGCAGACAGGGCTCGGGCGGGGAGCTGTTTTTT.

The V gene is TRBV19, the J gene TRBJ2-2; D is unresolved. Germline-derived CDR1 and CDR2 are LNHDA and SQIVND (reference sequence). Trimming cost V 7 bases and J 0 bases, with 18 bases left between them. The CDR3 is 17 residues long. The DNA of the CDR3 is TGTGCCAGTACCCCTTCCTCAATCTTTGCGAACACCGGGGAGCTGTTTTTT. It codes for CASTPSSIFANTGELFF.

The rearrangement joins TRBV7-2 to TRBJ2-5, with TRBD2 matching over 12 bases. CDR1 SGHTA and CDR2 FQGNSA come from the germline V gene. V shed 3 bases, J shed 5 bases, and the junction held 10 bases outside the gene matches. This CDR3 spans 17 amino acids. This CDR3 is CASSFGLAGGPSETQYF. The CDR3 region has the DNA TGTGCCAGCAGCTTTGGGCTAGCGGGAGGGCCCTCGGAGACCCAGTACTTC.

This clonotype has a count of ten or more. The rearrangement joins TRBV6-2 or TRBV6-3 to TRBJ1-2; the D is unclear. The CDR3 consists of 11 residues. Germline V CDR1 and CDR2: MNHEY, SVGEGT. The V end was cut by 3 bases, the J end by 4 bases, with 3 bases between. This chain's CDR3 is CASSYPYGYTF. The CDR3 DNA reads TGTGCCAGCAGTTATCCCTATGGCTACACCTTC.

The J gene is TRBJ2-2, the V gene TRBV6-2 or TRBV6-3; no definite D call. The V end was cut by 4 bases, the J end by 5 bases, with 11 bases between. Germline CDR1 reads MNHEY; CDR2 reads SVGEGT. CDR3 length equals 14 residues. The CDR3 loop is CASSSIRSTGELFF. The CDR3 region has the DNA TGTGCCAGCAGTTCCATTCGGAGTACCGGGGAGCTGTTTTTT.

The V gene is TRBV5-1, the J gene TRBJ2-2, with a weak D call TRBD2 (5 bases). Germline V CDR1 and CDR2: SGHRS, YFSETQ. Between the trimmed V and J ends, which lost 0 bases and 1 base, there was a span of 10 bases. This CDR3 is built from 16 residues. The CDR3 spells CASSLAISENTGELFF. CDR3 bases: TGCGCCAGCAGCTTGGCCATTAGCGAGAACACCGGGGAGCTGTTTTTT.

This rearrangement joins TRBV20-1 to TRBJ2-7; 8 bases align to TRBD1. The CDR3 sequence is 13 residues long. Trimming at V came to 1 base and at J to 3 bases, leaving 2 bases not matched to a gene. Germline assignment: CDR1 DFQATT and CDR2 SNEGSKA (reference sequence). CDR3 in DNA: TGCAGTGCTAGAGGGGGACAGGTCTACGAGCAGTACTTC. This sequence encodes CSARGGQVYEQYF.

The chain is built from TRBV28 and TRBJ2-7; no reliable D call. Germline V CDR1 and CDR2: MDHEN, SYDVKM. CDR3 size: 14 residues. V lost 2 bases to trimming and J lost 3 bases, with 11 bases between them. The CDR3 region has the DNA TGTGCCAGCAGTTTAGCACTCCTAGTCTACGAGCAGTACTTC. Residues: CASSLALLVYEQYF.

Many counts were recorded for this clonotype. This rearrangement joins TRBV7-9 to TRBJ2-3; the D gene is possibly TRBD1 (6 bases). The CDR3 consists of 16 residues. V dropped 5 bases and J dropped 0 bases, with 15 bases sitting between them. Germline V lookup: CDR1 SEHNR, CDR2 FQNEAQ (reference sequence). CDR3 loop: CASSQIRDRSTDTQYF. DNA of the CDR3: TGTGCCAGCAGCCAAATCCGAGACAGGAGCACAGATACGCAGTATTTT.